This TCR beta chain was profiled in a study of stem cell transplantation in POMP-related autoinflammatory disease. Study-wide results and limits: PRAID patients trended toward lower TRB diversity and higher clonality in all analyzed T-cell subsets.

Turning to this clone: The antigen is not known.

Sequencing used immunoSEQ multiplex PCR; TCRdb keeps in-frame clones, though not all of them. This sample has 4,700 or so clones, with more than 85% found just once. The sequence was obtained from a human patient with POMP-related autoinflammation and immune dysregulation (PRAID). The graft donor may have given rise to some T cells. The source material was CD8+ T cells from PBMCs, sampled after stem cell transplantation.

CDR3: CASSPAPSVDEQYF. CDR3 in DNA: TGTGCCAGCAGCCCCGCCCCCAGCGTGGACGAGCAGTACTTC. This chain links TRBV5-6 with TRBJ2-7; D is uncertain. The CDR3 covers 14 residues. V lost 4 bases and J lost 5, with 16 bases in between. CDR1 is SGHDT and CDR2 is YYEEEE in the germline V gene.